The 26 T cell receptor beta chains below were found in one sample sequenced in a study of vaccination and CD4 T cells after COVID-19. These receptors are not linked to any known antigen. Researchers used the Oncomine TCR Beta short-read assay to sequence DNA from cultured CD4+ T cells. TCRdb reprocessed the PCR reads with MiXCR, giving one entry per CDR3 protein. Altogether 10,000 or so distinct CDR3 sequences are present, approximately 52% being singletons, with the ten largest covering roughly a third. Regarding treatment: roughly ten-day PBMC culture with coronavirus spike peptide pools or control peptides (ViraFEST assay). Sequenced input: CD4+ T cells from blood, cultured in vitro. Every receptor here comes from a human donor who had recovered from COVID-19.

This sequence joins TRBV20-1 and TRBJ1-2; perhaps TRBD1 as D (6 bases). V lost 5 bases and J lost 2, with 12 bases in between. This CDR3 spans 13 amino acids. Germline CDR1 DFQATT, CDR2 SNEGSKA (reference sequence). The CDR3 protein is CSAGGQRNYGYTF. The CDR3 DNA follows: TGCAGTGCTGGCGGACAGCGGAACTATGGCTACACCTTC.

The chain is built from TRBV5-1 and TRBJ1-1, with TRBD1 as a possible D gene (5 bases). CDR1 SGHRS and CDR2 YFSETQ come from the germline V gene. V gave up 0 bases and J gave up 2 bases, with 8 bases separating them. There are 14 residues in the CDR3. CDR3 in amino acids: CASSLGGVNTEAFF. CDR3 in DNA: TGCGCCAGCAGCTTGGGGGGGGTTAACACTGAAGCTTTCTTT.

This clonotype was seen only a few times. The chain links TRBV27 to TRBJ1-1; possible D gene TRBD1, 5 bases. Trimming cost V 3 bases and J 1 base, with 12 bases left between them. Germline V gene data show CDR1 as MNHEY and CDR2 as SMNVEV (reference sequence). The CDR3 runs to 15 residues. CDR3 sequence: CASSLLGQANTEAFF. In DNA form, the CDR3 reads TGTGCCAGCAGTTTGTTGGGGCAGGCGAACACTGAAGCTTTCTTT.

The CDR3 here is CSVVGARGAGELFF. The DNA for the CDR3 is TGCAGCGTTGTTGGGGCCAGGGGGGCCGGGGAGCTGTTTTTT. V usage is TRBV29-1 and J usage is TRBJ2-2; D perhaps matches TRBD1 (7 bases). Trimming took off 4 bases at V and 6 bases at J, with 15 bases between the two ends. There are 14 residues in the CDR3. Germline V gene data show CDR1 as SQVTM and CDR2 as ANQGSEA.

V gene TRBV19 combines with J gene TRBJ1-5; D is unclear. Trimming pared 5 bases from V and 4 bases from J, leaving 15 bases between. The CDR3 has 15 residues. The V gene's germline CDR1 is LNHDA and CDR2 SQIVND (reference sequence). Here the CDR3 DNA reads TGTGCCAGTAGTGCCGTTCTCTCCCGGAATCAGCCCCAGCATTTT. It is translated as CASSAVLSRNQPQHF.

This clonotype has just a few counts. The genes are TRBV28 and TRBJ2-5; the D is unclear. CDR3 length: 14 amino acids. V lost 2 bases, J lost 0 bases, and 7 bases lay in between. The germline CDR1 and CDR2 sequences are MDHEN and SYDVKM. CDR3 in amino acids: CASSLHGYQETQYF. CDR3 coding DNA: TGTGCCAGCAGTTTACATGGCTACCAAGAGACCCAGTACTTC.

The V and J genes are TRBV7-2 and TRBJ1-6; unclear D gene. This CDR3 spans 12 amino acids. Germline-derived CDR1 and CDR2 are SGHTA and FQGNSA. V was cut by 6 bases and J by 7 bases, with 7 bases left in between. In nucleotides, the CDR3 is TGTGCCAGCAGGGTCATGAATTCACCCCTCCACTTT. It encodes CASRVMNSPLHF. Full variable domain (outside the CDR3, taken from reference TRBV7-2 and TRBJ1-6): GAGVSQSPSNKVTEKGKDVELRCDPISGHTALYWYRQSLGQGLEFLIYFQGNSAPDKSGLPSDRFSAERTGGSVSTLTIQRTQQEDSAVYLCASRVMNSPLHFGNGTRLTVT.

The chain joins TRBV11-2 to TRBJ2-7; 9 bases agree with TRBD1. Per germline, CDR1 SGHAT and CDR2 FQNNGV. The trim removed 5 bases at V and 2 bases at J, leaving 4 bases unmatched. CDR3 length: 14 amino acids. The CDR3 spells CASSARTGAYEQYF. The CDR3 DNA sequence: TGTGCCAGCAGCGCCAGGACAGGGGCCTACGAGCAGTACTTC.

The rearrangement uses TRBV5-5 and TRBJ2-4; D is possibly TRBD1 (5 bases). Per the germline V gene, CDR1 is SGHKS and CDR2 is YYEKEE (reference sequence). This CDR3 contains 14 residues. Trimming cost V 0 bases and J 6 bases, with 10 bases left between them. CDR3 amino acids: CASSLEGQANIQYF. Written as DNA, the CDR3 is TGTGCCAGCAGCTTGGAGGGGCAGGCAAACATTCAGTACTTC.

The chain combines TRBV11-2 with TRBJ1-6; no reliable D call. V was trimmed by 0 bases and J by 1 base, leaving 7 bases between them. This CDR3 spans 16 amino acids. CDR1 is SGHAT and CDR2 is FQNNGV in the germline V gene. The CDR3 region is CASSLDSRSYNSPLHF. As DNA, the CDR3 is TGTGCCAGCAGCTTAGATAGTCGTTCCTATAATTCACCCCTCCACTTT. The full variable domain, its missing parts supplied by reference TRBV11-2 and TRBJ1-6, is EAGVAQSPRYKIIEKRQSVAFWCNPISGHATLYWYQQILGQGPKLLIQFQNNGVVDDSQLPKDRFSAERLKGVDSTLKIQPAKLEDSAVYLCASSLDSRSYNSPLHFGNGTRLTVT.

CDR3 nucleotide sequence: TGCGCCAGCAGCCATGAGTTAGCCTATAATTCACCCCTCCACTTT. Amino acids: CASSHELAYNSPLHF. The rearrangement joins TRBV5-1 to TRBJ1-6, with unresolved D. V was trimmed by 4 bases and J by 2 bases, leaving 10 bases between them. This CDR3 is built from 15 residues. The germline V gene encodes CDR1 SGHRS and CDR2 YFSETQ.

This clonotype has just a few counts. The V and J genes are TRBV12-3 or TRBV12-4 and TRBJ1-1; 10 bases fit TRBD1. J gave up 5 bases and V 4 bases, and 7 bases lay outside the gene matches. This CDR3 is 15 amino acids long. The CDR3 loop is CASSSPGQGKTEAFF. The DNA of the CDR3 is TGTGCCAGCAGTTCTCCGGGACAGGGGAAGACTGAAGCTTTCTTT.

The chain has TRBV6-1 and TRBJ2-3; D perhaps matches TRBD2 (6 bases). There are 14 residues in the CDR3. The V gene's germline CDR1 is MNHNS and CDR2 SASEGT. The V gene lost 5 bases and the J gene lost 3 bases, with 12 bases spanning the gap. CDR3 residues: CASSLPGLTDTQYF. DNA for the CDR3: TGTGCCAGCAGTCTTCCAGGACTAACAGATACGCAGTATTTT.

This chain links TRBV5-4 with TRBJ2-7; D perhaps matches TRBD1 (6 bases). V shed 0 bases and J shed 2 bases, with 6 bases lying between them. Germline V gene data show CDR1 as SGHNT and CDR2 as YYREEE (reference sequence). CDR3 length: 13 residues. The CDR3 DNA follows: TGTGCCAGCAGCTTGGACAGGGCCTACGAGCAGTACTTC. This gives the protein CASSLDRAYEQYF. Full variable domain (rest looked up from reference TRBV5-4 and TRBJ2-7): ETGVTQSPTHLIKTRGQQVTLRCSSQSGHNTVSWYQQALGQGPQFIFQYYREEENGRGNFPPRFSGLQFPNYSSELNVNALELDDSALYLCASSLDRAYEQYFGPGTRLTVT.

The rearrangement joins TRBV6-5 to TRBJ2-7; 11 positions agree with TRBD1. The CDR3 extends over 19 amino acids. Germline-derived CDR1 and CDR2 are MNHEY and SVGAGI. With V trimmed by 4 bases and J by 1 base, 15 bases remained unmatched. CDR3 coding DNA: TGTGCCAGCAGTTCTACGTTCCTTATTCGGGACAGGGGGTCCTACGAGCAGTACTTC. Its protein product is CASSSTFLIRDRGSYEQYF.

The chain is built from TRBV30 and TRBJ2-3; unclear D gene. V was clipped by 0 bases and J by 2 bases, with 9 bases between them. The CDR3 covers 14 residues. The germline V gene encodes CDR1 GTSNPN and CDR2 SVGIG (reference sequence). The CDR3 nucleotides are TGTGCCTGGAGTGTAGGTCGGAACACAGATACGCAGTATTTT. Protein sequence: CAWSVGRNTDTQYF.

The count of this clonotype is one. The CDR3 DNA is TGTGCCAGCAGCTTAGAGACAGGGGGCTTCTATGAGCAGTTCTTC. It is translated as CASSLETGGFYEQFF. The V call is TRBV7-8, the J call TRBJ2-1, with 10 positions matching TRBD1. The CDR3 spans 15 residues. V lost 1 base to trimming and J lost 8 bases; unmatched junction nucleotides: 5. Germline V lookup: CDR1 SGHVS, CDR2 FQNEAQ.

This clonotype was seen more than once but under ten times. The chain couples TRBV20-1 to TRBJ2-1; 12 nucleotides align to TRBD2. Germline V gives CDR1 DFQATT, CDR2 SNEGSKA (reference sequence). The V gene end was trimmed by 5 bases and the J gene end by 7 bases; junction bases not matched to a gene: 6. CDR3 length equals 14 residues. The CDR3 coding sequence is TGCAGTGCTCTAGCGGGGGGGCGAGGTAATGAGCAGTTCTTC. It yields the protein CSALAGGRGNEQFF.

This clonotype was seen more than once but under ten times. This CDR3 is CASSLWMNTEAFF. CDR3 DNA sequence: TGTGCCAGCAGTTTATGGATGAACACTGAAGCTTTCTTT. The chain carries TRBV12-3 or TRBV12-4 and TRBJ1-1; D not certain. The CDR3 covers 13 residues. The V gene lost 2 bases and the J gene lost 0 bases, with 4 bases spanning the gap.

This clonotype was detected a few times. The CDR3 DNA sequence: TGTGCCAGCAGTGAAGCTCATGGACGGATTAACACCGGGGAGCTGTTTTTT. The encoded protein is CASSEAHGRINTGELFF. J is TRBJ2-2 and V is TRBV6-1; no definite D call. CDR3 length: 17 residues. The germline V gene has CDR1 MNHNS and CDR2 SASEGT. V was pared by 0 bases and J by 2 bases, with 13 bases between.

This sequence joins TRBV7-2 and TRBJ2-2; 12 bases line up with TRBD2. This CDR3 has 15 residues. Germline trimming cut 5 bases from V and 7 bases from J; bases unmatched to any gene: 5. The V gene's germline CDR1 is SGHTA and CDR2 FQGNSA. CDR3 DNA sequence: TGTGCCAGCAGCCGGACTAGCGGGGCGGGCGGGGAGCTGTTTTTT. Translating it yields CASSRTSGAGGELFF.

The count of this clonotype is one. This rearrangement joins TRBV12-3 or TRBV12-4 to TRBJ2-3; 7 bases line up with TRBD2. The CDR3 runs 15 residues. The junction had 3 bases not matched to a gene; V was cut back by 3 bases and J by 0 bases. CDR3 protein: CASSLGRGSTDTQYF. The CDR3 region has the DNA TGTGCCAGCAGTTTGGGGCGGGGGAGCACAGATACGCAGTATTTT.

This clonotype has just a few counts. The CDR3 DNA reads TGTGCCAGCAGCTTAGTGGGGACAGGGGGCATTATTCCTGAAGCTTTCTTT. Translated: CASSLVGTGGIIPEAFF. This chain uses TRBV11-2 with TRBJ1-1, with 12 bases that match TRBD1. CDR1 SGHAT and CDR2 FQNNGV come from the germline V gene. Trimming at V came to 1 base and at J to 6 bases, leaving 9 bases not matched to a gene. This CDR3 is 17 amino acids long.

This sequence joins TRBV24-1 and TRBJ2-3; D is perhaps TRBD1 (6 bases). With 4 bases removed from V and 4 bases from J, the gap between germline ends came to 14 bases. Germline values: CDR1 KGHDR, CDR2 SFDVKD. The CDR3 is 15 residues long. The CDR3 nucleotides read TGTGCCACCAGTGACTCTGCCTCAGGGGCAGATACGCAGTATTTT. Translated: CATSDSASGADTQYF.

J is TRBJ2-5 and V is TRBV7-2; D gene uncertain. CDR3 length equals 13 residues. V was trimmed by 3 bases and J by 5 bases, leaving 10 bases between them. Germline V CDR1 and CDR2: SGHTA, FQGNSA. The CDR3 sequence is CASSFGRRETQYF. CDR3 bases: TGTGCCAGCAGCTTCGGCCGTAGGGAGACCCAGTACTTC.

This clonotype was counted only a few times. The rearrangement joins TRBV7-2 to TRBJ1-2, with TRBD1 matching 9 bases. This CDR3 has 15 amino acids. V was pared by 8 bases and J by 5 bases, with 12 bases of the junction left unmatched. Germline-derived CDR1 and CDR2 are SGHTA and FQGNSA. This CDR3 reads CASGHTGGAAYGYTF. CDR3 DNA sequence: TGTGCCAGCGGCCATACAGGGGGCGCGGCGTATGGCTACACCTTC.